The T cell receptor beta chain under discussion was sequenced for a study of radiotherapy plus CTLA-4 blockade in lung cancer. On the study more broadly: In about 20% of patients, objective responses were seen; 30% to 35% had disease control. General observations from the study: In blood, TCR clones derived from the tumor expanded after radiotherapy plus ipilimumab.

Regarding this clone: Its antigen is unknown.

The repertoire was sequenced with immunoSEQ multiplex PCR; TCRdb's copy has only in-frame clones and lacks some. In the table there are 48,000 or so clones, 84% of which are singletons. This receptor was obtained from a human donor with non-small cell lung cancer whose response to radiotherapy plus ipilimumab could not be evaluated. The sample here was peripheral blood, taken from a patient treated with radiotherapy plus ipilimumab.

CDR3 sequence reads: CASSLGLAGGQETQYF. In nucleotides, the CDR3 is TGTGCCAGCAGTCTGGGACTAGCGGGAGGGCAAGAGACCCAGTACTTC. The rearrangement uses TRBV2 and TRBJ2-5; 16 nucleotides align to TRBD2. This CDR3 spans 16 amino acids. The germline V gene has CDR1 SNHLY and CDR2 FYNNEI. V shed 5 bases and J 2 bases; nucleotides not matched to a gene: 2.